These 6 T cell receptor beta chains share one sample of origin, sequenced in a study of shared clonotypes between healthy human individuals (dated by TCRdb to 2018 to 2021). The library was made by the immunoSEQ multiplex PCR assay. Imported from immuneACCESS, the table was reduced by TCRdb to in-frame sequences with V and J called. These copies leave out some clones; in studies compared against another copy, an unresolved V gene accounts for under half, and the cause of the remainder is not known. The sample yields under 1,100,000 clones; around 74% were counted once. Approximately 1.5% of the sample belongs to the ten largest clones. The material sequenced was memory CD4+ T cells sorted from blood. The cell subset or site label on this specimen signifies: CD45RA-negative fraction. The receptor source for this set is a man aged 18 to 35 in good health.

The DNA for the CDR3 is TGTGCCAGCAGTTTTAATAGCAATCAGCCCCAGCATTTT. Amino acid sequence: CASSFNSNQPQHF. The gene calls are TRBV28 and TRBJ1-5; D gene unclear. V dropped 3 bases and J dropped 0 bases, with 3 bases sitting between them. Per germline, CDR1 MDHEN and CDR2 SYDVKM. This CDR3 comprises 13 residues.

This clone has only a few counts. The chain links TRBV4-1 to TRBJ1-1, with TRBD1 identical over 10 bases. This CDR3 spans 15 amino acids. Unmatched junction bases numbered 2, after V lost 0 bases and J lost 4 bases. CDR1 and CDR2 (germline): MGHRA, YSYEKL. In DNA, the CDR3 is TGCGCCAGCAGCCAAGAGGGACAGGGGCTCACTGAAGCTTTCTTT. Translation gives CASSQEGQGLTEAFF.

V and J are TRBV28 and TRBJ1-2; D is unclear. The germline V gene has CDR1 MDHEN and CDR2 SYDVKM. The CDR3 has 16 amino acids. With 5 bases removed from V and 3 bases from J, the gap between germline ends came to 19 bases. This chain's CDR3 is CASSPGQALAYYGYTF. The CDR3 DNA reads as TGTGCCAGCAGTCCGGGCCAGGCGTTGGCTTACTATGGCTACACCTTC.

This clone was recorded once. The gene calls are TRBV28 and TRBJ1-4; 7 nucleotides line up with TRBD1. The CDR3 is 17 residues long. The germline V gene encodes CDR1 MDHEN and CDR2 SYDVKM. V gave up 4 bases and J gave up 6 bases; unmatched junction bases: 14. As DNA, the CDR3 is TGTGCCAGCAGTTCTCAACAGGGGAGGAGAGGGGATGAAAAACTGTTTTTT. Translated: CASSSQQGRRGDEKLFF.

This chain joins TRBV21-1 and TRBJ2-1; the D call TRBD2 from the table was never checked on the DNA. TRBV21-1 is tagged as a pseudogene. CDR3 size: 19 residues. The CDR3 bases are TGTGCCAGCAGCATACCCGGGACTAGCGGCGATCGGTCCTACAATGAGCAGTTCTTC. Amino acids: CASSIPGTSGDRSYNEQFF.

The table lists this clone with a count of one. The rearrangement links TRBV7-8 to TRBJ2-7; unclear D gene. The germline V and J ends were trimmed by 1 base and 3 bases, with 10 bases remaining between them. CDR1 SGHVS and CDR2 FQNEAQ come from the germline V gene. The CDR3 has 14 amino acids. The CDR3: CASSLGEKGYEQYF. In nucleotides, the CDR3 is TGTGCCAGCAGCTTAGGGGAAAAGGGCTACGAGCAGTACTTC. The whole variable domain, filled in from reference TRBV7-8 and TRBJ2-7, reads GAGVSQSPRYKVAKRGQDVALRCDPISGHVSLFWYQQALGQGPEFLTYFQNEAQLDKSGLPSDRFFAERPEGSVSTLKIQRTQQEDSAVYLCASSLGEKGYEQYFGPGTRLTVT.